This TCR beta chain appears in the sequencing data of a study of T cell responses to AZD1222 COVID-19 vaccine. The CDR3 loop spans 14 amino acids. V was clipped by 6 bases and J by 5 bases, with 14 bases between them. Germline values: CDR1 SGHTA, CDR2 FQGNSA. Study outcomes and limitations: It should be noted that donors were predominantly white British and more often female, and clonal diversity was possibly underestimated.

TCRdb keeps only in-frame clones here, not all; method: immunoSEQ multiplex PCR. The table records around 110,000 clones, more than 70% of them present only once. A word on this clone: Its matching antigen is unknown.

The sample consisted of peripheral blood, taken on day 0 of AZD1222 vaccination. V and J are TRBV7-2 and TRBJ2-1; a possible D gene is TRBD1 (5 bases). The receptor was derived from an adult in good health. For the CDR3, the DNA is TGTGCCAGCAGGACAGTCTTCAGACACAATGAGCAGTTCTTC. Its translation: CASRTVFRHNEQFF.